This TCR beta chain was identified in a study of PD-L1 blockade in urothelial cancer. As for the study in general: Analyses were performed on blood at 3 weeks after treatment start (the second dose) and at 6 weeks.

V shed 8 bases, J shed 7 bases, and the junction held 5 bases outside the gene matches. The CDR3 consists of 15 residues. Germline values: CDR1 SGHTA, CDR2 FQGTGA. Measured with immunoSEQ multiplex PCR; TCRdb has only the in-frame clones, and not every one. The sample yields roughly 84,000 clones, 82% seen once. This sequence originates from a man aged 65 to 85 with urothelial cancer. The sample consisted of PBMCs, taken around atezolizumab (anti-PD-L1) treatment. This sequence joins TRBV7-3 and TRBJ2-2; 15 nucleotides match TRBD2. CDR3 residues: CASGLAGGHGGELFF. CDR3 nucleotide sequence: TGTGCCAGCGGACTAGCGGGGGGGCACGGCGGGGAGCTGTTTTTT. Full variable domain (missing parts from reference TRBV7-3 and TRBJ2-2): GAGVSQTPSNKVTEKGKYVELRCDPISGHTALYWYRQSLGQGPEFLIYFQGTGAADDSGLPNDRFFAVRPEGSVSTLKIQRTERGDSAVYLCASGLAGGHGGELFFGEGSRLTVL.